The 28 T cell receptor beta chains listed next were all sequenced from one sample in a study of blood T cell repertoires in COVID-19. Repertoires were generated with immunoSEQ multiplex PCR, while TCRdb's copy carries only in-frame clones and drops some. This sample has 98,000 or so clones, with 55% to 75% found just once. The sequenced material came from peripheral blood. The receptors come from a woman aged 35 to 49 with acute or convalescent COVID-19.

This clone was recorded only once. V and J are TRBV5-1 and TRBJ1-2; 9 bases are a match to TRBD1. CDR1 and CDR2 from the germline V gene are SGHRS and YFSETQ. J was trimmed by 8 bases and V by 0 bases; bases with no gene match: 5. The CDR3 has 14 amino acids. The CDR3, as DNA: TGCGCCAGCAGCTTGGAGGGACAGGGAGAAGGCTACACCTTC. This gives the protein CASSLEGQGEGYTF.

The chain is built from TRBV6-5 and TRBJ2-1, with 8 bases matching TRBD1. The CDR3 is 14 amino acids. The ends lost 5 bases at V and 9 bases at J; junction bases unmatched: 9. Germline V gene data show CDR1 as MNHEY and CDR2 as SVGAGI. The CDR3 coding sequence is TGTGCCAGCAGTCCTTGGACAGGGCGGGGTGAGCAGTTCTTC. Its protein product is CASSPWTGRGEQFF.

This chain's CDR3 is CSVEVATQGAGEQYF. CDR3 coding DNA: TGCAGCGTTGAAGTAGCCACGCAGGGGGCTGGAGAGCAGTACTTC. V and J are TRBV29-1 and TRBJ2-7, with TRBD1 matching 8 bases. Per the germline V gene, CDR1 is SQVTM and CDR2 is ANQGSEA. The CDR3 consists of 15 residues. J gave up 7 bases and V 1 base, and 12 bases lay outside the gene matches.

V gene TRBV4-1 combines with J gene TRBJ1-1; 10 nucleotides agree with TRBD1. The CDR3 loop spans 16 amino acids. Trimming at V came to 4 bases and at J to 4 bases, leaving 9 bases not matched to a gene. Per the germline V gene, CDR1 is MGHRA and CDR2 is YSYEKL. The CDR3 bases are TGCGCCAGCAGCCTGGGACAGGGGTTCGCAGGCACTGAAGCTTTCTTT. Encoded protein: CASSLGQGFAGTEAFF.

This clone occurred a few times. The chain uses TRBV28 and TRBJ2-5; the D is unclear. V dropped 1 base and J dropped 6 bases, with 12 bases sitting between them. CDR3 length: 14 residues. The germline V gene encodes CDR1 MDHEN and CDR2 SYDVKM. Written as DNA, the CDR3 is TGTGCCAGCAGTTTATCCTTCCGATGGCAGACCCAGTACTTC. Amino acid sequence: CASSLSFRWQTQYF.

The V gene is TRBV15, the J gene TRBJ2-3; 9 bases are shared with TRBD1. CDR1 and CDR2 from the germline V gene are LNHNV and YYDKDF (reference sequence). The junction had 9 bases not matched to a gene; V was cut back by 2 bases and J by 3 bases. The length of the CDR3 is 17 residues. The CDR3 here is CATSRQQGALGTDTQYF. As DNA, the CDR3 is TGTGCCACCAGCAGACAACAGGGGGCATTAGGAACAGATACGCAGTATTTT.

The chain is built from TRBV5-1 and TRBJ2-1; TRBD1 matches 9 bases. The length of the CDR3 is 13 residues. The germline CDR1 and CDR2 sequences are SGHRS and YFSETQ. J lost 8 bases, V lost 4 bases, and 4 bases had no gene match. The CDR3 nucleotides read TGCGCCAGCAGCCCGGGACAGGGCGATGAGCAGTTCTTC. Translation gives CASSPGQGDEQFF.

The rearrangement links TRBV28 to TRBJ2-5; 11 positions agree with TRBD2. The trim removed 10 bases at V and 4 bases at J, leaving 8 bases unmatched. The CDR3 spans 14 residues. The germline CDR1 and CDR2 sequences are MDHEN and SYDVKM. CDR3 DNA: TGTGCCATAGAGGGTAGCGGGGGGGCAGAGACCCAGTACTTC. It encodes CAIEGSGGAETQYF.

The rearrangement joins TRBV7-2 to TRBJ2-7; D is possibly TRBD1 (6 bases). Trimming pared 5 bases from V and 3 bases from J, leaving 14 bases between. Germline CDR1 reads SGHTA; CDR2 reads FQGNSA. This CDR3 spans 14 amino acids. In nucleotides, the CDR3 is TGTGCCAGCAGCCCACTGACAGGAGGCTACGAGCAGTACTTC. Protein: CASSPLTGGYEQYF.

This clone was seen repeatedly, ten times or more. J is TRBJ2-3 and V is TRBV19; 8 bases are shared with TRBD2. Germline V gives CDR1 LNHDA, CDR2 SQIVND (reference sequence). J was trimmed by 1 base and V by 5 bases; bases with no gene match: 8. The CDR3 runs to 16 residues. The CDR3 coding sequence is TGTGCCAGTAGTCGTGAAAGGACTAGCCGCACAGATACGCAGTATTTT. The encoded protein is CASSRERTSRTDTQYF.

The CDR3 coding sequence is TGTGCCAGTAGTGCGGACAGGGGGGGCTATGGCTACACCTTC. It encodes CASSADRGGYGYTF. V gene TRBV19 combines with J gene TRBJ1-2; 10 nucleotides agree with TRBD1. J gave up 4 bases and V 5 bases, and 4 bases lay outside the gene matches. Germline assignment: CDR1 LNHDA and CDR2 SQIVND (reference sequence). The CDR3 length is 14 residues.

This chain links TRBV6-1 with TRBJ2-7; 9 bases are shared with TRBD1. This CDR3 spans 15 amino acids. CDR1 MNHNS and CDR2 SASEGT come from the germline V gene. V shed 0 bases and J 9 bases; nucleotides not matched to a gene: 9. The CDR3 nucleotides are TGTGCCAGCAGTGAAGCTTGGGGACAGGGAAAAGGGCAGTACTTC. This translates into CASSEAWGQGKGQYF.

The CDR3 sequence is CASSPLFSGNTIYF. The DNA for the CDR3 is TGTGCCAGCAGCCCCCTTTTCTCTGGAAACACCATATATTTT. V is TRBV7-6 and J is TRBJ1-3; D gene ambiguous. This CDR3 is 14 amino acids long. Per the germline V gene, CDR1 is SGHVS and CDR2 is FNYEAQ. V lost 5 bases to trimming and J lost 0 bases, with 8 bases between them.

The genes are TRBV6-1 and TRBJ2-3, with 12 nucleotides matching TRBD2. J lost 6 bases, V lost 4 bases, and 8 bases had no gene match. There are 16 residues in the CDR3. In germline, CDR1 is MNHNS, CDR2 SASEGT. The CDR3 DNA reads TGTGCCAGCAGTGTCGGACTAGCGGGAAGCAGGGATACGCAGTATTTT. It encodes CASSVGLAGSRDTQYF.

The CDR3: CASSETRVTEAFF. Here the CDR3 DNA reads TGTGCCAGCAGTGAAACCAGGGTAACTGAAGCTTTCTTT. The chain recombines TRBV6-1 with TRBJ1-1; weak D call: TRBD1 (5 bases). The CDR3 is 13 amino acids. V dropped 2 bases and J dropped 5 bases, with 9 bases sitting between them. Germline V lookup: CDR1 MNHNS, CDR2 SASEGT.

The genes are TRBV4-3 and TRBJ2-7; D remains unclear. Per germline, CDR1 LGHNA and CDR2 YSLEER. The CDR3 covers 16 residues. The V and J ends lost 0 bases and 2 bases respectively, with 14 bases between them. CDR3 protein: CASSQDRNSAAYEQYF. The CDR3 region has the DNA TGCGCCAGCAGCCAAGATCGAAATTCTGCAGCCTACGAGCAGTACTTC.

The chain's CDR3 is CASRPTSGGQETQYF. For the CDR3, the DNA is TGTGCCAGCAGACCAACTAGCGGGGGTCAAGAGACCCAGTACTTC. The rearrangement uses TRBV6-5 and TRBJ2-5; 11 bases map to TRBD2. V lost 6 bases and J lost 2; bases outside the gene matches: 5. The germline V gene has CDR1 MNHEY and CDR2 SVGAGI. The CDR3 consists of 15 residues.

The CDR3 region has the DNA TGTGCCAGCAGCCTAGGGGGCAGGGACACAGATACGCAGTATTTT. It translates to CASSLGGRDTDTQYF. V usage is TRBV11-3 and J usage is TRBJ2-3; 7 nucleotides align to TRBD1. The V and J ends lost 5 bases and 2 bases, in that order; junction bases with no gene match: 7. The CDR3 is made up of 15 amino acids. In germline, CDR1 is SGHNT, CDR2 YENEEA.

This sequence joins TRBV30 and TRBJ1-1; 8 bases are a match to TRBD1. Looked up from germline, CDR1 is GTSNPN and CDR2 is SVGIG (reference sequence). The CDR3 length is 12 residues. V shed 5 bases and J 7 bases; nucleotides not matched to a gene: 6. CDR3 residues: CAWDRGVYEAFF. CDR3 coding DNA: TGTGCCTGGGACAGGGGCGTTTATGAAGCTTTCTTT.

This clone appeared once. The chain recombines TRBV18 with TRBJ1-1; maybe TRBD1 (5 bases). There are 18 residues in the CDR3. CDR1 and CDR2 (germline): KGHSH, LQKENI. V was trimmed by 0 bases and J by 3 bases, leaving 20 bases between them. CDR3: CASSPPMLGREGDTEAFF. The CDR3 DNA is TGTGCCAGCTCACCACCGATGCTCGGCAGGGAAGGAGACACTGAAGCTTTCTTT.

The V gene is TRBV19, the J gene TRBJ2-7; perhaps TRBD1 as D (5 bases). Germline V gene data show CDR1 as LNHDA and CDR2 as SQIVND (reference sequence). This CDR3 is built from 13 residues. The V gene lost 3 bases and the J gene lost 7 bases, with 13 bases spanning the gap. The CDR3 DNA follows: TGTGCCAGTAGTATGCGGCAGGGTATAGAGCAGTACTTC. Translated: CASSMRQGIEQYF.

The rearrangement uses TRBV3-1 (or the pseudogene TRBV3-2) and TRBJ2-1, with TRBD2 matching over 12 bases. This CDR3 contains 17 residues. Looked up from germline, CDR1 is LGHDT and CDR2 is YNNKEL (reference sequence). Germline trimming cut 4 bases from V and 6 bases from J; bases unmatched to any gene: 10. The CDR3 protein is CASSRHSGTSGLNEQFF. The CDR3 DNA reads TGTGCCAGCAGCCGGCACTCCGGGACTAGCGGGCTCAATGAGCAGTTCTTC.

This clone was seen once. The chain couples TRBV28 to TRBJ2-7; the D gene is possibly TRBD1 (6 bases). The CDR3 is 14 amino acids. V shed 0 bases and J shed 2 bases, with 8 bases lying between them. Germline CDR1 reads MDHEN; CDR2 reads SYDVKM. CDR3 region: CASSLWDRTYEQYF. CDR3 nucleotide sequence: TGTGCCAGCAGTTTATGGGACAGAACCTACGAGCAGTACTTC.

The rearrangement joins TRBV5-1 to TRBJ2-4; 9 bases match TRBD1. Losses at the gene ends were 4 bases for V and 8 bases for J; bases not matched to a gene: 1. Germline CDR1 is SGHRS and CDR2 is YFSETQ. The CDR3 has 12 residues. The CDR3 protein is CASSGQGYIQYF. The CDR3 nucleotides are TGCGCCAGCAGCGGACAGGGGTACATTCAGTACTTC.

This chain links TRBV29-1 with TRBJ2-5; 9 bases fit TRBD2. The CDR3 totals 15 residues. Trimming at V came to 1 base and at J to 5 bases, leaving 8 bases not matched to a gene. Germline loops: CDR1 SQVTM, CDR2 ANQGSEA. CDR3 coding DNA: TGCAGCGTTGAAGGCGGGGGGGCGGCGGAGGAGACCCAGTACTTC. It encodes CSVEGGGAAEETQYF.

The V gene is TRBV29-1, the J gene TRBJ2-1; 8 nucleotides agree with TRBD2. The CDR3 is 11 amino acids. The V segment lost 7 bases and the J segment 8 bases; nucleotides outside the gene matches: 4. Germline V CDR1 and CDR2: SQVTM, ANQGSEA. CDR3 residues: CSGTSSDEQFF. DNA for the CDR3: TGCAGCGGGACTAGCTCTGATGAGCAGTTCTTC.

The rearrangement uses TRBV29-1 and TRBJ2-7; the D gene is possibly TRBD1 (5 bases). With 1 base removed from V and 5 bases from J, the gap between germline ends came to 12 bases. The CDR3 is 13 residues long. CDR1 and CDR2 (germline): SQVTM, ANQGSEA. CDR3 sequence: CSVEGGAGHEQYF. The CDR3 nucleotides read TGCAGCGTTGAAGGTGGGGCAGGGCACGAGCAGTACTTC.

This clone turned up a few times. The chain employs TRBV28 and TRBJ1-2; possible D gene TRBD1, 6 bases. The length of the CDR3 is 14 residues. Trimming pared 3 bases from V and 8 bases from J, leaving 16 bases between. The V gene's germline CDR1 is MDHEN and CDR2 SYDVKM. This CDR3 is CASSLGAGVVGYTF. The CDR3 DNA follows: TGTGCCAGCAGTTTGGGTGCAGGGGTGGTAGGCTACACCTTC.